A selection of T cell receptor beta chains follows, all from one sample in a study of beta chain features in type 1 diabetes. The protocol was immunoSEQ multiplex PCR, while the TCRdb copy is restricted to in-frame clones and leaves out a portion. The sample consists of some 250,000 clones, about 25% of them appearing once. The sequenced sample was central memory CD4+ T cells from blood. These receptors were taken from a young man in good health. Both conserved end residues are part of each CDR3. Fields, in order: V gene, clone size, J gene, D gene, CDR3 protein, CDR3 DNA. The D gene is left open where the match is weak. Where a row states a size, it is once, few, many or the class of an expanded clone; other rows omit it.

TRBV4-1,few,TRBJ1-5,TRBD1,CASSQDRGGENQPQHF,TGCGCCAGCAGCCAGGACAGGGGAGGTGAGAATCAGCCCCAGCATTTT
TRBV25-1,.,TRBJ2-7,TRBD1,CASSESGQGGNEQYF,TGTGCCAGCAGTGAATCGGGACAGGGAGGGAACGAGCAGTACTTC
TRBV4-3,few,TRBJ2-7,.,CASSPNGQGYQQYF,TGCGCCAGCAGCCCAAATGGGCAGGGGTACCAGCAGTACTTC
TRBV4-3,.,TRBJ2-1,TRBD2,CASSPSGRGDNEQFF,TGCGCCAGCAGCCCTAGCGGGAGAGGGGACAATGAGCAGTTCTTC
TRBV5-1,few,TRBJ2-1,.,CASSFGGANEQFF,TGCGCCAGCAGCTTTGGCGGGGCGAATGAGCAGTTCTTC
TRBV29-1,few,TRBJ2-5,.,CSVGQRLRETQYF,TGCAGCGTTGGACAGCGCCTTAGGGAGACCCAGTACTTC
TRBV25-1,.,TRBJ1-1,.,CASTARGTNTEAFF,TGTGCCAGCACCGCCCGGGGGACGAACACTGAAGCTTTCTTT
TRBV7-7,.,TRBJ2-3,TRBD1,CASSYRDRSTDTQYF,TGTGCCAGCAGCTACAGGGACAGGAGCACAGATACGCAGTATTTT
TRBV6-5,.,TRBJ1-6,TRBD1,CASRDRDNSPLHF,TGTGCCAGCAGGGACAGGGATAATTCACCCCTCCACTTT
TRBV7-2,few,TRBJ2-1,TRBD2,CASSLQSGRPVVEQFF,TGTGCCAGCAGCTTACAGAGCGGGAGGCCCGTCGTCGAGCAGTTCTTC
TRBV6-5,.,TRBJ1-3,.,CASQRTSGNTIYF,TGTGCCAGCCAAAGAACCTCTGGAAACACCATATATTTT
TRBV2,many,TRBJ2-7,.,CASSGTNYEQYF,TGTGCCAGCAGCGGGACAAACTACGAGCAGTACTTC
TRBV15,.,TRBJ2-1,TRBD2,CATSRESGRKLNEQFF,TGTGCCACCAGCAGAGAATCCGGGAGGAAACTCAATGAGCAGTTCTTC
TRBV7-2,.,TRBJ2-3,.,CASSPGELTDTQYF,TGTGCCAGCAGCCCGGGAGAGCTCACAGATACGCAGTATTTT
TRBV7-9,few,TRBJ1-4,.,CAMGGVGVEKLFF,TGTGCCATGGGAGGTGTCGGAGTGGAAAAACTGTTTTTT
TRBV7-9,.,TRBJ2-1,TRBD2,CASSLIGGDLNEQFF,TGTGCCAGCAGCTTAATCGGGGGGGACCTCAATGAGCAGTTCTTC
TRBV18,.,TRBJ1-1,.,CASSLQGDSISNTEAFF,TGTGCCAGCTCGCTACAGGGTGACTCCATTTCGAACACTGAAGCTTTCTTT
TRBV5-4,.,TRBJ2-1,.,CASSPPGGAYPYNEQFF,TGTGCCAGCAGCCCTCCGGGCGGAGCCTACCCCTACAATGAGCAGTTCTTC
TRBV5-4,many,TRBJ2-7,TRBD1,CASSGAPGQAAYEQYF,TGTGCCAGCAGTGGGGCACCGGGACAGGCGGCCTACGAGCAGTACTTC
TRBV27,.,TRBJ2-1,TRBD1,CASRKTGGYEQFF,TGTGCCAGCAGAAAAACAGGGGGCTATGAGCAGTTCTTC
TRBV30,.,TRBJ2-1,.,CAWIREPNEQFF,TGTGCCTGGATACGGGAGCCCAATGAGCAGTTCTTC
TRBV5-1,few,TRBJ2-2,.,CASSLDTTNTGELFF,TGCGCCAGCAGCTTGGACACCACGAACACCGGGGAGCTGTTTTTT
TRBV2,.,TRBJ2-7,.,CASSESRYEQYF,TGTGCCAGCAGTGAGTCCCGGTACGAGCAGTACTTC
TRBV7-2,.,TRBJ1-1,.,CASSGVKDTEAFF,TGTGCCAGCAGCGGGGTGAAGGACACTGAAGCTTTCTTT
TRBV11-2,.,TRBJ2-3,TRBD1,CASSSQRGGETDTQYF,TGTGCCAGCAGCTCACAAAGAGGGGGCGAAACAGATACGCAGTATTTT
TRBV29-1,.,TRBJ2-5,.,CSVVRQVETQYF,TGCAGCGTTGTCCGGCAGGTAGAGACCCAGTACTTC
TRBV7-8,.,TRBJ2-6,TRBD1,CASKGQGVSGANVLTF,TGTGCCAGCAAGGGACAGGGGGTCTCTGGGGCCAACGTCCTGACTTTC
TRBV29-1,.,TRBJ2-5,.,CSVAWAFPKETQYF,TGCAGCGTTGCTTGGGCTTTCCCCAAAGAGACCCAGTACTTC